Each of the 17 T cell receptor delta chains below was sequenced from the same sample in a study of gamma-delta chains in newborns, infants, children (dated by TCRdb to about 2019). TCRdb shows the sequencer as Illumina MiSeq. TCRdb processed the public reads again with the CATT caller, after which rows with matching DNA were combined. Across this sample there are roughly 4,000 delta-chain clones, with about 39% seen only once. The ten biggest clones cover approximately 15% of the sample. The sequenced sample was blood. The receptors were gathered from a child who received the measles vaccine.

On this clone itself: A much larger clone sits a single nucleotide away, making a read error possible. The sample contains more than one DNA sequence encoding this CDR3. The V and J genes are TRDV2 and TRDJ1; 9 bases fit TRDD3. CDR1 GEAIGNYY and CDR2 EKD come from the germline V gene. The CDR3 runs to 17 residues. The CDR3 sequence: CACDVLGDPLYTDKLIF. The CDR3, as DNA: TGTGCCTGTGACGTTCTGGGGGATCCGTTATACACCGATAAACTCATCTTC.

On this clone: This likely reflects a read error, since a far larger clone is one base away. The sample contains more than one DNA sequence encoding this CDR3. This rearrangement joins TRAV29/DV5 to TRDJ1; D might be TRDD2 (8 bases). The V end lost 5 bases, the J end lost 1 base, and 27 bases lay between the germline ends. Germline V gene sequence: CDR1 NSMFDY, CDR2 ISSIKDK. The CDR3 consists of 18 residues. The CDR3 region is CAAVTSYWYWGFTDKLIF. CDR3 nucleotide sequence: TGTGCAGCGGTGACTTCCTACTGGTACTGGGGATTCACCGATAAACTCATCTTT.

In this sample, this clone is medium-sized. The V and J genes are TRDV3 and TRDJ1; weak D call: TRDD2 (6 bases). Between the trimmed V and J ends, which lost 4 bases and 0 bases, there was a span of 30 bases. Looked up from germline, CDR1 is TVYSNPD and CDR2 is GDNSRS (reference sequence). The CDR3 is 19 amino acids. The CDR3 sequence is CASQVGLPPKRAYTDKLIF. For the CDR3, the DNA is TGTGCCTCCCAAGTAGGACTTCCTCCGAAGAGGGCTTACACCGATAAACTCATCTTT.

In its sample, this clone is hyperexpanded. Other nucleotide sequences in the sample specify the same CDR3. V usage is TRDV1 and J usage is TRDJ1; D possibly corresponds to TRDD3 (5 bases). The V and J ends lost 2 bases and 0 bases respectively, with 10 bases between them. Germline assignment: CDR1 TSWWSYY and CDR2 QGS. This CDR3 comprises 15 residues. The CDR3 loop reads CALGEAPWDTDKLIF. The CDR3 DNA reads TGTGCTCTTGGGGAAGCGCCCTGGGACACCGATAAACTCATCTTT.

Points on this clone: Because the CDR3's place on the DNA is in doubt, the DNA is left out and the CDR3 is given as listed by TCRdb. The chain carries TRAV29/DV5 and TRDJ1; the DNA was not used to check the table's D call, TRDD3. Germline V lookup: CDR1 NSMFDY, CDR2 ISSIKDK. The length of the CDR3 is 24 amino acids, counting both ends. The CDR3: CSVLLCSKRDELGDTFPHTDKLIF.

Remarks on this clone: A junction boundary mismatches the germline segment, possibly from a read error. Within the sample, other DNA sequences also encode this same CDR3. The genes are TRDV2 and TRDJ1, with 12 bases matching TRDD3. CDR3 length equals 18 residues. Looked up from germline, CDR1 is GEAIGNYY and CDR2 is EKD. CDR3 sequence: CACDTVGLTGGYTDKLIF. CDR3 in DNA: TGTGCCTGTGACACCGTCGGGCTCACTGGGGGATACACCGATAAACTAATCTTT.

The chain recombines TRDV1 with TRDJ1; 10 bases map to TRDD3. CDR3 length equals 24 residues. V lost 2 bases, J lost 0 bases, and 27 bases stayed unmatched. CDR1 is TSWWSYY and CDR2 is QGS in the germline V gene. In DNA, the CDR3 is TGTGCTCTTGGGGAAAACCTACCTCCGGTACTGGGGGATGTCTTATCTTTATACACCGATAAACTCATCTTT. This sequence encodes CALGENLPPVLGDVLSLYTDKLIF.

This clone was counted between two and nine times. The genes are TRDV1 and TRDJ1; 11 bases match TRDD3. The germline V gene has CDR1 TSWWSYY and CDR2 QGS. Germline trimming cut 3 bases from V and 0 bases from J; bases unmatched to any gene: 12. This CDR3 contains 19 residues. CDR3 loop: CALGEVLVLGDINTDKLIF. The DNA of the CDR3 is TGTGCTCTTGGGGAGGTCCTCGTACTGGGGGATATCAACACCGATAAACTCATCTTT.

This clone is termed medium-sized. The V call is TRDV2, the J call TRDJ1, with 9 bases lining up with TRDD3. The CDR3 is 17 amino acids. Germline V lookup: CDR1 GEAIGNYY, CDR2 EKD. V gave up 0 bases and J gave up 1 base; unmatched junction bases: 8. The CDR3 here is CACDTLRGGYSTDKLIF. Written as DNA, the CDR3 is TGTGCCTGTGACACCCTACGAGGGGGATACTCCACCGATAAACTCATCTTT.

This clone came up a few times. CDR3 region: CALGEPTDVWGSYTDKLIF. CDR3 DNA sequence: TGTGCTCTTGGGGAACCTACGGACGTCTGGGGATCGTACACCGATAAACTCATCTTT. The chain employs TRDV1 and TRDJ1, with D possibly being TRDD3 (6 bases). Germline loops: CDR1 TSWWSYY, CDR2 QGS. The CDR3 sequence is 19 residues long. The V and J ends lost 1 base and 0 bases respectively, with 21 bases between them.

Notes on this clone: Distinct nucleotide sequences in the sample also encode this CDR3. The rearrangement links TRDV1 to TRDJ1; D ambiguous. CDR3 length: 18 amino acids. Germline V gene sequence: CDR1 TSWWSYY, CDR2 QGS. With 5 bases removed from V and 2 bases from J, the gap between germline ends came to 24 bases. The CDR3 DNA follows: TGTGCTCTTGGGCGTACCTCCGTTTTGTCGTTTGGGACCGATAAACTCATCTTT. The encoded protein is CALGRTSVLSFGTDKLIF.

Comment on this clone: The sample has other DNA sequences that encode this CDR3 too. The chain couples TRDV2 to TRDJ3; 9 bases match TRDD3. Germline lookup yields CDR1 GEAIGNYY and CDR2 EKD. This CDR3 has 19 residues. The ends lost 4 bases at V and 5 bases at J; junction bases unmatched: 14. The CDR3 spells CACDPVTGGILRDTRQMFF. The CDR3, as DNA: TGTGCCTGTGATCCGGTTACTGGGGGAATCTTAAGGGACACCCGACAGATGTTTTTC.

As for this clone: One base away lies a much larger clone, so this may be a sequencing read error. The chain links TRDV2 to TRDJ3; perhaps TRDD3 as D (6 bases). The CDR3 sequence is 18 residues long. CDR1 is GEAIGNYY and CDR2 is EKD in the germline V gene. V shed 2 bases and J shed 1 base, with 14 bases lying between them. The CDR3 nucleotides read TGTGCCTGTGACAGCGGGGTGGGGGTGTCCTGGGACACCCGACAGATGTTTTTC. Translated: CACDSGVGVSWDTRQMFF.

The chain links TRDV1 to TRDJ1; 13 nucleotides line up with TRDD3. With V trimmed by 5 bases and J by 3 bases, 30 bases remained unmatched. The germline gives CDR1 TSWWSYY, CDR2 QGS. The length of the CDR3 is 24 residues. The CDR3 loop reads CALGPPTRSYDHENWGIRADKLIF. In nucleotides, the CDR3 is TGTGCTCTTGGGCCCCCCACCCGGTCCTACGACCATGAAAACTGGGGGATACGGGCCGATAAACTCATCTTT.

This clone has more than one count but fewer than ten. This likely came from a read error, as a far larger clone is one base away. The chain has TRDV3 and TRDJ1; the match to TRDD3 covers 9 bases. Per the germline V gene, CDR1 is TVYSNPD and CDR2 is GDNSRS (reference sequence). V lost 4 bases and J lost 7; bases outside the gene matches: 19. This CDR3 has 16 amino acids. The CDR3 coding sequence is TGTGCCTGCTACGAGGGTACTGGGGGACCGGGGGGTAAACTCATCTTT. Encoded protein: CACYEGTGGPGGKLIF.

As for this clone: This may be a read error, as it is one base from a much larger clone. The chain combines TRDV3 with TRDJ1; D unclear. CDR1 TVYSNPD and CDR2 GDNSRS come from the germline V gene (reference sequence). The CDR3 loop spans 12 amino acids. V dropped 1 base and J dropped 10 bases, with 16 bases sitting between them. CDR3 in DNA: TGTGCCTTTACCCCGTTGTCGTCTTCACTCATCTTT. Translated, it gives CAFTPLSSSLIF. The entire variable domain, with the rest obtained from reference TRDV3 and TRDJ1, is as follows: CDKVTQSSPDQTVASGSEVVLLCTYDTVYSNPDLFWYRIRPDYSFQFVFYGDNSRSEGADFTQGRFSVKHILTQKAFHLVISPVRTEDSATYYCAFTPLSSSLIFGKGTRVTVEP.

The rearrangement links TRDV2 to TRDJ3; 12 bases are a match to TRDD3. The germline V gene has CDR1 GEAIGNYY and CDR2 EKD. The CDR3 is made up of 20 amino acids. Trimming took 1 base from V and 2 from J; bases not matched to a gene: 8. CDR3 DNA: TGTGCCTGTGACACTGTACTGGGGGATACCCGAACCTGGGACACCCGACAGATGTTTTTC. Translated: CACDTVLGDTRTWDTRQMFF.